This TCR beta chain was retrieved from a study of cytomegalovirus exposure and HLA in healthy donors (dated by TCRdb to about 2017). Regarding the complete study: The 700 or so repertoires of the first cohort and the 110 or so validation repertoires were produced on the same platform, according to a later analysis. The study aimed to test whether cataloging public T cell receptors could reveal signatures of past pathogen exposure. The study combined high-throughput TCR immunosequencing, statistical association of individual TCRs with disease status, and machine learning to predict cytomegalovirus infection status. In addition to the first cohort of several hundred subjects, a separate validation cohort of approximately 130 different subjects was used. Overall study outcomes, separate from this receptor: Three of the identified cytomegalovirus-associated TCR beta chains were confirmed in vitro to be specific for cytomegalovirus antigens. The classifier was reported to diagnose cytomegalovirus status with high specificity and sensitivity in both the original and validation cohorts. Most TCR sequences were seen in very few donors, while some public TCRs were found in many individuals. The validation cohort had no HLA typing available for a later analysis, so co-occurrence within that cohort was assessed over all 120 or so repertoires. It was suggested by the authors that the approach could potentially be generalized to other disease states and immunological phenotypes. The study gave a list of some 150 TCR beta chains associated with cytomegalovirus. A later analysis found that TCRs clustered in the first cohort also tended to co-occur in the roughly 110 validation repertoires, with 94% of cluster scores above 0.

The germline V gene (reference sequence) gives CDR1 as SGHNT and CDR2 as YYREEE. There are 14 amino acids in the CDR3, from cysteine to phenylalanine inclusive. The read is trimmed to its CDR3 DNA, 42 bases read in frame from base 1. V is clipped by 4 bases and J by 0 bases, and the sequence between their germline boundaries is 11 bases long. Comment on this clone: Its antigen has not been determined. Base quality data are lacking; no much larger clone is found one base away.

Library method: the immunoSEQ multiplex PCR assay. Under the source paper's analysis protocol: A statistical classification framework was built for diagnosing cytomegalovirus status from the catalog of TCR beta chain sequences. The clones in this table, taken by TCRdb from immuneACCESS, are in-frame only. Not every clone is retained; where verified, under half of the shortfall comes from an unresolved V gene, and the cause of the rest is unknown. V and J calls and clone size are those listed in that table; D and trimming were worked out from the DNA. The sample table contains more than 75,000 clones; only one count was recorded for around 94% of them. The ten largest clones represent approximately 0.7% of the sample. Donors formed part of the validation cohort, which comprised over a hundred subjects and was distinct from the first cohort of over 500 subjects.

Recombination linked TRBV5-4 to TRBJ2-7; TRBD1 could be the D gene, as 6 bases match. The receptor's source is a man younger than 35 in good health and CMV-seronegative. The sample consisted of PBMCs. CDR3 region: CASSHRDNSYEQYF. The nucleotides read TGTGCCAGCAGCCACCGGGACAACTCCTACGAGCAGTACTTC.